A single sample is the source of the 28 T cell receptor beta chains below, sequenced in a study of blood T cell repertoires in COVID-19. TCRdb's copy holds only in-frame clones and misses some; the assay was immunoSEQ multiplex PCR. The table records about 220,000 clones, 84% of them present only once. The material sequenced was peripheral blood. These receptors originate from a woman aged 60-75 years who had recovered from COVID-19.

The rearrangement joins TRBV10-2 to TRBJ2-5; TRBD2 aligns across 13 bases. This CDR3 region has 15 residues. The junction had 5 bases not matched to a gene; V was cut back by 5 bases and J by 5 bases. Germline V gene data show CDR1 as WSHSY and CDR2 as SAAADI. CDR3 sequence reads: CASSWGLAGPETQYF. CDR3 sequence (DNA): TGCGCCAGCAGTTGGGGACTAGCGGGGCCGGAGACCCAGTACTTC.

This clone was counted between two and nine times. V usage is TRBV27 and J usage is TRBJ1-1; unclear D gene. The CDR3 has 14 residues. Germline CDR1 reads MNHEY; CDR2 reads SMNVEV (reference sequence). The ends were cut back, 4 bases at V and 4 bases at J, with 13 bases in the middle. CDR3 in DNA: TGTGCCAGCAGTTCCGCCCCACATGCCACTGAAGCTTTCTTT. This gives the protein CASSSAPHATEAFF.

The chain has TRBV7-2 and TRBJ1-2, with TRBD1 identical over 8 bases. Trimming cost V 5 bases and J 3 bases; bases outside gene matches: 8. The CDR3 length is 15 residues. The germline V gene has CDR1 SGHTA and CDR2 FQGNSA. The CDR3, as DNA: TGTGCCAGCAGCCCAGGACAGGGCTCGGACTATGGCTACACCTTC. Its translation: CASSPGQGSDYGYTF.

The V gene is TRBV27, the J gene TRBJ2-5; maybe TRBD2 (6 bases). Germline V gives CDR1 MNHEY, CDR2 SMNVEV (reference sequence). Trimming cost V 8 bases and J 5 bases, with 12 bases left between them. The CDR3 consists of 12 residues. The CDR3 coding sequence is TGTGCCAGCGCCAGGGCGGGGGAGACCCAGTACTTC. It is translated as CASARAGETQYF.

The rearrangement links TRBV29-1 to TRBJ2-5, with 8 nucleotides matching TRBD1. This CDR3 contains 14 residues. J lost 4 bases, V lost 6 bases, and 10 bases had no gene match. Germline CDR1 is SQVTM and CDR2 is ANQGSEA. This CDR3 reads CSVRPGGRRETQYF. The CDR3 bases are TGCAGCGTCCGCCCAGGGGGCAGGAGAGAGACCCAGTACTTC.

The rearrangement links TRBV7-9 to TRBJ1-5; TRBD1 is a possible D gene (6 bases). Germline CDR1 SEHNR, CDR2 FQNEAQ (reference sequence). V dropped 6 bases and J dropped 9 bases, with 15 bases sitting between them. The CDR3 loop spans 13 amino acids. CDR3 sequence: CASSSGVEGPQHF. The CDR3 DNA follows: TGTGCCAGCAGTTCAGGGGTGGAAGGGCCCCAGCATTTT.

The CDR3 loop is CASSLRPSYNEQFF. The DNA of the CDR3 is TGTGCCAGCAGCTTGAGGCCCTCCTACAATGAGCAGTTCTTC. The rearrangement joins TRBV7-2 to TRBJ2-1; the D is unclear. V lost 3 bases, J lost 0 bases, and 6 bases lay in between. This CDR3 is 14 amino acids long. Germline V gene sequence: CDR1 SGHTA, CDR2 FQGNSA.

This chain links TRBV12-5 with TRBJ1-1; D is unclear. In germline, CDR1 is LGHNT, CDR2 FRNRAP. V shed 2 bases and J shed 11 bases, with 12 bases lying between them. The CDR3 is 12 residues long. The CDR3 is CASGLTNSGAFF. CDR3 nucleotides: TGTGCTAGTGGTTTGACAAATTCCGGGGCTTTCTTT.

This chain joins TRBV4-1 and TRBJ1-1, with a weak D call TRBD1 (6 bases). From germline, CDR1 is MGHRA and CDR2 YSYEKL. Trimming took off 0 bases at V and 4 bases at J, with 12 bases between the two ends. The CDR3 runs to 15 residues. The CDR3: CASSQDGYRVTEAFF. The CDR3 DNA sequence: TGCGCCAGCAGCCAAGATGGATACAGGGTCACTGAAGCTTTCTTT.

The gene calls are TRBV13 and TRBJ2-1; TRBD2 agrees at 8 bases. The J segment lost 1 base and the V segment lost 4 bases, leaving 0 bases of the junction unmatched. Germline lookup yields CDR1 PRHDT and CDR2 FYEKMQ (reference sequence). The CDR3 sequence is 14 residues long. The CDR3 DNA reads TGTGCCAGCAGCTCGGGGGGGTCCTACAATGAGCAGTTCTTC. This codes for CASSSGGSYNEQFF.

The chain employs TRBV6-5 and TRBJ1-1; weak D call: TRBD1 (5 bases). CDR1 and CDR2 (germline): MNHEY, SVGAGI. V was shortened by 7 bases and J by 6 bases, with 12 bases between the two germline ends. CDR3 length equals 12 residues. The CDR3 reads CASKGQKPEAFF. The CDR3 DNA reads TGTGCCAGCAAGGGGCAAAAGCCTGAAGCTTTCTTT.

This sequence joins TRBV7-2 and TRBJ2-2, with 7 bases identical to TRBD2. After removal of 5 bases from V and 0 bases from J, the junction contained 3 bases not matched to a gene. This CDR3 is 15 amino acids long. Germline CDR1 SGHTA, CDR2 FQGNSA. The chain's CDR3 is CASSLGGPNTGELFF. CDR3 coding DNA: TGTGCCAGCAGCCTGGGAGGGCCGAACACCGGGGAGCTGTTTTTT. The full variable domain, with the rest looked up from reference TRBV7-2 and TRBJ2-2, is GAGVSQSPSNKVTEKGKDVELRCDPISGHTALYWYRQSLGQGLEFLIYFQGNSAPDKSGLPSDRFSAERTGGSVSTLTIQRTQQEDSAVYLCASSLGGPNTGELFFGEGSRLTVL.

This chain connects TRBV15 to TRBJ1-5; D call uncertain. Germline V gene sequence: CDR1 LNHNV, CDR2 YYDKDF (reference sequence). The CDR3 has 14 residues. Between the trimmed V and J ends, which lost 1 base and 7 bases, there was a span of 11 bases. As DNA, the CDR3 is TGTGCCACCAGCAGAGTGAAGGGAGACCAGCCCCAGCATTTT. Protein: CATSRVKGDQPQHF.

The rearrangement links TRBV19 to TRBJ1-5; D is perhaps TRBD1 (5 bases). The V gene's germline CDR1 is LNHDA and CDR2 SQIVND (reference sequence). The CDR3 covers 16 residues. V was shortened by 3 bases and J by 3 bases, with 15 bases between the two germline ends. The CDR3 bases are TGTGCCAGTAGTATTCAAGGGGCCCCAGTCAATCAGCCCCAGCATTTT. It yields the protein CASSIQGAPVNQPQHF.

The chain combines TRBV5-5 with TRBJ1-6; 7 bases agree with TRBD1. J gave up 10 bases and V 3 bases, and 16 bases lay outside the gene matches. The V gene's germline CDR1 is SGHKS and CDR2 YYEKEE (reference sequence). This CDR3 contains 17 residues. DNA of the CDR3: TGTGCCAGCAGCTCCCTTTCCGTGGAGGGGGCTCTCTCACCCCTCCACTTT. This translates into CASSSLSVEGALSPLHF.

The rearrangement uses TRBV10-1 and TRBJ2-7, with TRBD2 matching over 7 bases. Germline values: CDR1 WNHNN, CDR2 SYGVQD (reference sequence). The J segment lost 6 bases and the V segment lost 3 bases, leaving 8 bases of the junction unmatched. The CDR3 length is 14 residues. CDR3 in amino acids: CASSDPLGGSEQYF. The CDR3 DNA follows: TGCGCCAGCAGTGACCCCCTCGGGGGGAGCGAGCAGTACTTC.

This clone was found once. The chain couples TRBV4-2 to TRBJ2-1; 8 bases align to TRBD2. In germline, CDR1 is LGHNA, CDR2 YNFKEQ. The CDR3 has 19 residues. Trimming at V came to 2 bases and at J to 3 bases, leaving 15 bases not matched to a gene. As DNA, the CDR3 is TGTGCCAGCAGCCAACTCCGAGATTCTGAGCGGGGGAACTACAATGAGCAGTTCTTC. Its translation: CASSQLRDSERGNYNEQFF.

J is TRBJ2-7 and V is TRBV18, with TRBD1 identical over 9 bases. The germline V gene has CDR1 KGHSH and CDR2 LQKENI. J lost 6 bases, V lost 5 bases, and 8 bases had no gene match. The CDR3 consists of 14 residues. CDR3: CASSTQGALAEQYF. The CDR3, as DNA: TGTGCCAGCTCAACACAGGGGGCCTTGGCCGAGCAGTACTTC. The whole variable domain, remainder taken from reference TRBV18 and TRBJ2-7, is NAGVMQNPRHLVRRRGQEARLRCSPMKGHSHVYWYRQLPEEGLKFMVYLQKENIIDESGMPKERFSAEFPKEGPSILRIQQVVRGDSAAYFCASSTQGALAEQYFGPGTRLTVT.

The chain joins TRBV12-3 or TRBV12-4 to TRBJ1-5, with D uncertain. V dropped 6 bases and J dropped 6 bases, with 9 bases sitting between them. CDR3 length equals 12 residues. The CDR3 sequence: CASSPEGQPQHF. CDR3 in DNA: TGTGCCAGCAGCCCCGAGGGTCAGCCCCAGCATTTT.

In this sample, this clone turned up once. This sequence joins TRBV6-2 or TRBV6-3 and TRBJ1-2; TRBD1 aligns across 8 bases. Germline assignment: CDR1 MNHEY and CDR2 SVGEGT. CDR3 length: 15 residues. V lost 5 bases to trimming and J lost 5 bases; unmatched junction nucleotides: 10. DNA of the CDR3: TGTGCCAGCAGTACGACAGGGGTTGCCAAATATGGCTACACCTTC. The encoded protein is CASSTTGVAKYGYTF.

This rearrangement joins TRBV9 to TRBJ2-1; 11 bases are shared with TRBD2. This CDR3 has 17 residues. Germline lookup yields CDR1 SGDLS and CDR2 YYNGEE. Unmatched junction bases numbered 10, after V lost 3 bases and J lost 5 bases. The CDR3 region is CASSGTSGGLGDNEQFF. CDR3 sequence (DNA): TGTGCCAGCAGCGGTACTAGCGGGGGCCTCGGGGACAATGAGCAGTTCTTC.

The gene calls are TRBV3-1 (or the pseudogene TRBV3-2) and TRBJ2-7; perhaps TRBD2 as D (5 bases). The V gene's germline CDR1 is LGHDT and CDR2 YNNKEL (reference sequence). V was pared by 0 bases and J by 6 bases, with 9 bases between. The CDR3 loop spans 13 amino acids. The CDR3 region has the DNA TGTGCCAGCAGCCAAGATCGGACTTGCGAGCAGTACTTC. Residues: CASSQDRTCEQYF.

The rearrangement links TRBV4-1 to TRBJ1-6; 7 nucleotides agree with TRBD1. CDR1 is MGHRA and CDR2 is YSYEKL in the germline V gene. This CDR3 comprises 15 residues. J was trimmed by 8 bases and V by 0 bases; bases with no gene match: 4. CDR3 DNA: TGCGCCAGCAGCCAAGATGAGGGGGCGCATTCACCCCTCCACTTT. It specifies CASSQDEGAHSPLHF.

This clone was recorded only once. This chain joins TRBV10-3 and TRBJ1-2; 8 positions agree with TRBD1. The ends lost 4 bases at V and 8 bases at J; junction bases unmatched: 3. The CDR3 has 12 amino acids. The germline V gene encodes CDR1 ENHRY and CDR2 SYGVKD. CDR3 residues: CAISGTGLGYTF. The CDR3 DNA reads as TGTGCCATCAGTGGGACAGGGCTGGGCTACACCTTC.

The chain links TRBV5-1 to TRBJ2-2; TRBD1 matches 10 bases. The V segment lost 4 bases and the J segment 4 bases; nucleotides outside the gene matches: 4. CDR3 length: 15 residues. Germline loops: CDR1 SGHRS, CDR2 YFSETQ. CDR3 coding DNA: TGCGCCAGCAGCAGGGGACAGGGGAGCACCGGGGAGCTGTTTTTT. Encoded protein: CASSRGQGSTGELFF.

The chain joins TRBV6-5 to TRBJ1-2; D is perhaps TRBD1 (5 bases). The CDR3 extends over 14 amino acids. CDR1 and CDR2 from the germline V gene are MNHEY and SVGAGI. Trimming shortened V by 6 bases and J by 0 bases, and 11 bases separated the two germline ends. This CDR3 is CASRHDSSNYGYTF. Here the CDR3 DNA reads TGTGCCAGCAGACATGACAGCTCTAACTATGGCTACACCTTC.

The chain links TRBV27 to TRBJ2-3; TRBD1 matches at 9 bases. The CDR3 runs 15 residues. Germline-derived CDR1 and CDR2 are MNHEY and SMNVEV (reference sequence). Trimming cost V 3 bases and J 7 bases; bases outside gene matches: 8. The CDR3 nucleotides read TGTGCCAGCAGTTTCGGGACAGGGTGGCTCAATACGCAGTATTTT. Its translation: CASSFGTGWLNTQYF.

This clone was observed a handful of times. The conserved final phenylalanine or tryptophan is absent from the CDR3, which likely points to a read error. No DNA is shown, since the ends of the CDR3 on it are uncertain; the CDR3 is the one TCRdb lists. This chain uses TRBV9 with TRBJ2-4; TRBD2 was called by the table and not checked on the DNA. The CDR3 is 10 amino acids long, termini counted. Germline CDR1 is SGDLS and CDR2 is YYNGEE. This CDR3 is CASSPNIYPK.